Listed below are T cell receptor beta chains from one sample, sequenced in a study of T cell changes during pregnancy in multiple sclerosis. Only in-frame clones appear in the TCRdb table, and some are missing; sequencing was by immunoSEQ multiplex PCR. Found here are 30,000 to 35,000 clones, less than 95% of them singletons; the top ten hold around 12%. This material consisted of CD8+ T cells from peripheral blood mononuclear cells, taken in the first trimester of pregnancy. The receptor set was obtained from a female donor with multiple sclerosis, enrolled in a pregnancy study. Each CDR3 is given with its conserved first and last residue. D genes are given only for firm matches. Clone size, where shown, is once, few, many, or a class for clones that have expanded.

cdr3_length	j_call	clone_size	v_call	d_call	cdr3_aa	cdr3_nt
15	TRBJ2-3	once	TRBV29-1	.	CSVILRGANTDTQYF	TGCAGCGTCATACTCCGGGGGGCTAACACAGATACGCAGTATTTT
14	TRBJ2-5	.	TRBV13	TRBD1	CASSLRQGQETQYF	TGTGCCAGCAGCTTAAGACAGGGGCAAGAGACCCAGTACTTC
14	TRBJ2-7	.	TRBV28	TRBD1	CASSLWTGPYEQYF	TGTGCCAGCAGTTTATGGACAGGGCCCTACGAGCAGTACTTC
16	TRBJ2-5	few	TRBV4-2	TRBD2	CASSQDGSGGPETQYF	TGTGCCAGCAGCCAAGATGGGTCGGGAGGGCCCGAGACCCAGTACTTC
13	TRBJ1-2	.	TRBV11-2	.	CASSLIQDYGYTF	TGTGCCAGCAGCTTGATTCAGGACTATGGCTACACCTTC
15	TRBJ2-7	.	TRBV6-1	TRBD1	CASSERTGIVYEQYF	TGTGCCAGCAGTGAAAGGACAGGGATTGTATACGAGCAGTACTTC
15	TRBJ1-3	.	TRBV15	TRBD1	CATSIDRVAGNTIYF	TGTGCCACCAGTATCGACAGGGTAGCTGGAAACACCATATATTTT
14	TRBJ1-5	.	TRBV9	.	CASSPGSLNQPQHF	TGTGCCAGCAGCCCTGGGAGCCTAAATCAGCCCCAGCATTTT
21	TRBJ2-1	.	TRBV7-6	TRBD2	CASSLVDPRDYRGRRGNEQFF	TGTGCCAGCAGCTTAGTCGATCCCCGGGACTACCGAGGTAGGAGGGGAAATGAGCAGTTCTTC
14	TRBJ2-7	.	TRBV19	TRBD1	CASSPGTGVYEQYF	TGTGCCAGTAGTCCCGGGACAGGGGTGTACGAGCAGTACTTC
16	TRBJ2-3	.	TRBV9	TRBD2	CASSPGTSGSSDTQYF	TGTGCCAGCAGCCCCGGGACTAGCGGGAGTTCAGATACGCAGTATTTT
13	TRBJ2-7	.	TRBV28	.	CASSLDWTYEQYF	TGTGCCAGCAGTTTAGACTGGACCTACGAGCAGTACTTC
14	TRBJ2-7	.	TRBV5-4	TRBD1	CASSHGQGNYEQYF	TGTGCCAGCAGCCACGGACAGGGGAACTACGAGCAGTACTTC
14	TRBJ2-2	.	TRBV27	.	CASRISWGAGELFF	TGTGCCAGCAGAATTAGCTGGGGAGCCGGGGAGCTGTTTTTT